This TCR beta chain is from a study of blood T cell repertoires in COVID-19. Across the study: Samples came from the United States, Italy and Spain, spanning acute and convalescent COVID-19.

Generated by immunoSEQ multiplex PCR, the TCRdb table keeps only in-frame clones and is missing some. Of fewer than 250,000 clones listed, about 89% are singletons. CDR3 size: 15 residues. V lost 3 bases and J 5 bases, leaving 17 bases between the germline ends. The germline CDR1 and CDR2 sequences are LNHDA and SQIVND (reference sequence). Specimen: peripheral blood. The chain recombines TRBV19 with TRBJ2-7; maybe TRBD1 (6 bases). The clonotype originates from a woman between 55 and 75 years old who had recovered from COVID-19. The CDR3 here is CASSMARGGVDEQYF. CDR3 DNA: TGTGCCAGTAGTATGGCCAGGGGTGGGGTGGACGAGCAGTACTTC. The entire variable domain, with the rest obtained from reference TRBV19 and TRBJ2-7, is as follows: DGGITQSPKYLFRKEGQNVTLSCEQNLNHDAMYWYRQDPGQGLRLIYYSQIVNDFQKGDIAEGYSVSREKKESFPLTVTSAQKNPTAFYLCASSMARGGVDEQYFGPGTRLTVT.